A selection of T cell receptor beta chains follows, all from one sample in a study of T cells after yellow fever vaccination. In TCRdb, the 5' RACE reads were re-called with MiXCR into one record per CDR3 protein. This repertoire shows under 500,000 distinct CDR3 sequences, roughly a sixth found once; its top ten account for 18%. This specimen consisted of PBMCs, obtained before the yellow fever booster vaccination. These receptors were collected from a man aged 18 to 29 who received the YFV17D yellow fever vaccine. The CDR3 runs from the conserved cysteine through the conserved F or W. D genes are given only for firm matches. Expanded clones get a size class; other rows say once, few or many, or leave the size out.

J,D,V,size,DNA,CDR3
TRBJ2-3,TRBD2,TRBV10-3,.,TGTGCCATCAGTAGCGGGGGCAGCACAGATACGCAGTATTTT,CAISSGGSTDTQYF
TRBJ2-7,TRBD1,TRBV12-3/TRBV12-4,.,TGTGCCAGCAGTCAGGGACAGGCCCACGAGCAGTACTTC,CASSQGQAHEQYF
TRBJ2-5,TRBD2,TRBV4-3,few,TGCGCCAGCAGCCAAAAGACTAGCCCCAGGCAGTTC,CASSQKTSPRQF
TRBJ2-5,.,TRBV7-6,many,TGTGCCAGCAGCGCAGGGATTCGGGGAGAGACCCAGTACTTC,CASSAGIRGETQYF
TRBJ2-5,.,TRBV5-4,.,TGTGCCAGCAGGTCGTGGTCACAAGAGACCCAGTACTTC,CASRSWSQETQYF
TRBJ2-4,.,TRBV15,.,TGTGCCACCAGCAGGCGGGACAGACAAAACATTCAGTACTTC,CATSRRDRQNIQYF
TRBJ2-7,.,TRBV10-3,few,TGTGCCATCAGTGAGTCGATAACCTCCTACGAGCAGTACTTC,CAISESITSYEQYF
TRBJ2-4,.,TRBV20-1,few,TGCAGTGCTAGTCTCGGGGGGCAGGTGCTAGCCAAAAACATTCAGTACTTC,CSASLGGQVLAKNIQYF
TRBJ2-1,TRBD2,TRBV20-1,few,TGCAGTGCTAGAGAAGCGGGGGGCCTCACTTACAATGAGCAGTTCTTC,CSAREAGGLTYNEQFF
TRBJ1-4,TRBD1,TRBV5-1,few,TGCGCCAGCAGAGAACTGCCGGGACAGGGGCTATATAGTGAAAAACTGTTTTTT,CASRELPGQGLYSEKLFF
TRBJ1-2,TRBD1,TRBV7-2,.,TGTGCCAGCAGCGGGGGACAGGGGGCGCGCGGCTACACCTTC,CASSGGQGARGYTF
TRBJ2-5,.,TRBV15,.,TGTGCCACCAGCGGGGGCCTAGCGGAGACCCAGTACTTC,CATSGGLAETQYF
TRBJ2-2,.,TRBV6-5,.,TGTGCCAGCAGTCGCGGGACACCGAACACCGGGGAGCTGTTTTTT,CASSRGTPNTGELFF
TRBJ2-5,TRBD1,TRBV6-5,.,TGTGCCAGCAGTTACCTACAGGGGTTGAGTGTAGAGACCCAGTACTTC,CASSYLQGLSVETQYF
TRBJ2-7,TRBD2,TRBV10-3,.,TGTGCCATCAGTGACAGTAGCGGGATCTCCTACGAGCAGTACTTC,CAISDSSGISYEQYF
TRBJ1-1,.,TRBV27,few,TGTGCCAGCAGTCCCGGGTTGGTGGAGACTGAAGCTTTCTTT,CASSPGLVETEAFF
TRBJ1-4,.,TRBV14,few,TGTGCCAGCAGCTCTACAGGGCTTGACGAAAAACTGTTTTTT,CASSSTGLDEKLFF
TRBJ1-5,.,TRBV15,few,TGTGCCACCAGCGGGGGGAAGGGGGTTCAGCCCCAGCATTTT,CATSGGKGVQPQHF
TRBJ1-1,.,TRBV19,.,TGTGCCAGTAGTGCCGCCGAATACACTGAAGCTTTCTTT,CASSAAEYTEAFF
TRBJ1-5,.,TRBV12-3/TRBV12-4,.,TGTGCCAGCAGTTTAGCGAGGAGGGAGGGCCAGCCCCAGCATTTT,CASSLARREGQPQHF
TRBJ1-5,.,TRBV7-2,few,TGTGCCAGCAGCGCGAGCAATCAGCCCCAGCATTTT,CASSASNQPQHF
TRBJ2-1,TRBD2,TRBV12-3/TRBV12-4,once,TGTGCCAGCAGTCTGCAAGGGACTAGCGGGGGCAAGCAGTTATTC,CASSLQGTSGGKQLF
TRBJ1-2,.,TRBV3-1,many,TGTGCCAGCAGCCTTGGGGACGGCTACTTCTATGGCTACACCTTC,CASSLGDGYFYGYTF
TRBJ2-1,.,TRBV10-3,few,TGTGCCATCAGTGAAGCCTTCGATTACAATGAGCAGTTCTTC,CAISEAFDYNEQFF
TRBJ2-7,.,TRBV15,many,TGTGCCACCAGTCCTGGTACGGCCTACGAGCAGTACTTC,CATSPGTAYEQYF
TRBJ1-6,TRBD1,TRBV9,few,TGTGCCAGCAGCGTAGGGGGGACAGATAATTCACCCCTCCACTTT,CASSVGGTDNSPLHF
TRBJ1-1,TRBD1,TRBV7-3,few,TGTGCCAGCAGCACGCCTGGGACAGGGGTTTCGAACACTGAAGCTTTCTTT,CASSTPGTGVSNTEAFF
TRBJ2-1,.,TRBV7-9,.,TGTGCCAGCAAGGATTTACCTTACAATGAGCAGTTCTTC,CASKDLPYNEQFF
TRBJ1-1,.,TRBV4-2,few,TGTGCCAGCAGCCAAGCATCCGAATCGCGGCAAGCTTTCTTT,CASSQASESRQAFF
TRBJ2-1,TRBD2,TRBV4-3,few,TGCGCCAGCAGCCACCGGACTAGCGGGCGCCCTGGGAATGAGCAGTTCTTC,CASSHRTSGRPGNEQFF
TRBJ1-2,.,TRBV4-2,.,TGTGCCAGCAGCCAAGAATCCTGGACAGCCTATGGCTACACCTTC,CASSQESWTAYGYTF
TRBJ1-1,.,TRBV5-1,.,TGCGCCAGCAGGCAAGCAGAGATAATGAACACTGAAGCTTTCTTT,CASRQAEIMNTEAFF
TRBJ2-3,.,TRBV5-1,.,TGCGCCAGCAGCCCAGAGCCAACCAATACGCAGTATTTT,CASSPEPTNTQYF
TRBJ2-1,.,TRBV24-1,.,TGTGCCACCAGTGATTCTCAGAGCTCCTACAATGAGCAGTTCTTC,CATSDSQSSYNEQFF
TRBJ2-3,.,TRBV5-6,.,TGTGCCAGCAGGTCCGGTGGGGGGGCCACAGATACGCAGTATTTT,CASRSGGGATDTQYF
TRBJ2-2,TRBD1,TRBV7-2,few,TGTGCCAGCAGCAACCGGGACAGGATGACCGGGGAGCTGTTTTTT,CASSNRDRMTGELFF
TRBJ1-5,.,TRBV12-3/TRBV12-4,few,TGTGCCACCTGGGACGGAGGCGGCAATCAGCCCCAGCATTTT,CATWDGGGNQPQHF
TRBJ2-3,.,TRBV2,.,TGTGCCAGCAGGGTCCTGCTCGCTACTAGCACAGATACGCAGTATTTT,CASRVLLATSTDTQYF
TRBJ2-1,TRBD2,TRBV7-7,.,TGTGCCAGCAGCTTAGGGCGGGGGACTGCCTACAATGAGCAGTTCTTC,CASSLGRGTAYNEQFF
TRBJ1-6,.,TRBV12-3/TRBV12-4,.,TGTGCCAGCAGAGGGCCCGGACATTATTCACCCCTCCACTTT,CASRGPGHYSPLHF
TRBJ1-1,.,TRBV9,once,TGTGCCAGCAGCGTAGTCCCGGTCATGAACACTGAAGCTTTCTTT,CASSVVPVMNTEAFF
TRBJ2-5,TRBD2,TRBV6-6,few,TGTGCCAGCAGTTACCCCCCCGGGGGGTCGGGAGAGACCCAGTACTTC,CASSYPPGGSGETQYF
TRBJ2-2,.,TRBV19,few,TGTGCCAGTAGTAAGGGAATAAACACCGGGGAGCTGTTTTTT,CASSKGINTGELFF
TRBJ2-3,.,TRBV20-1,few,TGCAGTGCTAGAGATCGGACAGCGGGGCAAGATACGCAGTATTTT,CSARDRTAGQDTQYF
TRBJ1-4,.,TRBV6-5,.,TGTGCCAGCAGTTACCCAAGATCAACTAATGAAAAACTGTTTTTT,CASSYPRSTNEKLFF
TRBJ1-4,.,TRBV29-1,.,TGCAGCGGATCTTTTGGCGCAACTAATGAAAAACTGTTTTTT,CSGSFGATNEKLFF
TRBJ2-1,.,TRBV12-3/TRBV12-4,.,TGTGCCAGCCATTTTCGGGGGTCCTACAATGAGCAGTTCTTC,CASHFRGSYNEQFF
TRBJ2-3,.,TRBV7-2,.,TGTGCCAGCAGCTTAATCCCCGCGGATACGCAGTATTTT,CASSLIPADTQYF
TRBJ2-5,.,TRBV7-9,.,TGTGCCAGCAACAGGAGAGTGGAGACCCAGTACTTC,CASNRRVETQYF
TRBJ1-6,.,TRBV5-8,.,TGTGCCAGCAGCTTGGTCGGGGGGTACGATTCACCCCTCCACTTT,CASSLVGGYDSPLHF
TRBJ1-2,TRBD1,TRBV10-3,.,TGTGCCATTGGACAGGGGTTCGGCTATGGCTACACCTTC,CAIGQGFGYGYTF
TRBJ2-3,.,TRBV6-2/TRBV6-3,.,TGTGCCAGCAGTTACTCGAGAGGGAGACTAGGTTGGGATACGCAGTATTTT,CASSYSRGRLGWDTQYF
TRBJ1-4,TRBD1,TRBV7-9,.,TGTGCCAGCAGCTCAACAGGGGTCGGTGAAAAACTGTTTTTT,CASSSTGVGEKLFF
TRBJ1-1,.,TRBV5-1,.,TGCGCCAGCAGCCCATCCCCGACAGTAATGAACACTGAAGCTTTCTTT,CASSPSPTVMNTEAFF
TRBJ2-6,.,TRBV7-9,.,TGTGCCAGCTATTGGCTCTCTGGGGCCAACGTCCTGACTTTC,CASYWLSGANVLTF